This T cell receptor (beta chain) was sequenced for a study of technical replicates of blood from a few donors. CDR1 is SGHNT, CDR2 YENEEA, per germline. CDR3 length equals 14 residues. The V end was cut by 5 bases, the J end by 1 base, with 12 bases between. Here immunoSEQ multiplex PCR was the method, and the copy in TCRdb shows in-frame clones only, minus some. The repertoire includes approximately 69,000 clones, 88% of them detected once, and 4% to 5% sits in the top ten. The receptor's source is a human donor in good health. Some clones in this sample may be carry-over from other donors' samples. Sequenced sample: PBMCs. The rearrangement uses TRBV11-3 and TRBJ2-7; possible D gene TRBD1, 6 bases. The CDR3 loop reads CASSRGGQSYEQYF. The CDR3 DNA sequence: TGTGCCAGCAGCCGTGGGGGACAATCCTACGAGCAGTACTTC. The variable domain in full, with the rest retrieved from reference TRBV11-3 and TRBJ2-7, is EAGVVQSPRYKIIEKKQPVAFWCNPISGHNTLYWYLQNLGQGPELLIRYENEEAVDDSQLPKDRFSAERLKGVDSTLKIQPAELGDSAVYLCASSRGGQSYEQYFGPGTRLTVT.